This T cell receptor (beta chain) originates from a study of blood T cell repertoires in COVID-19 (TCRdb year 2020). In terms of the full investigation: Collaborator samples came from the United States, Italy and Spain and covered acute and convalescent phases of COVID-19. Where available, HLA class I and class II types were taken from metadata supplied by the sample provider and were not determined by assay-based typing. A freely available public database, intended as a resource for researchers studying the immune response to SARS-CoV-2, is where the repertoires were released. The material from the prospective study consisted of cDNA or gDNA derived from T cells, B-cell-depleted T cells, or PBMCs. Sample metadata almost always included a de-identified subject ID, COVID-19 status, age in years and sex. The samples were drawn from two sources: the first 160 participants of the ongoing ImmuneRACE study, and about 1,300 subjects contributed by 6 global collaborators. The dataset comprised deeply sampled blood TCRbeta repertoires from subjects exposed to, actively infected with, or recovered from COVID-19. What the study reported, not specific to this receptor: The quantity of clinical and demographic metadata differed by source and by participant and was supplied without curation.

The germline V gene (reference sequence) gives CDR1 as MNHEY and CDR2 as SMNVEV. Its CDR3 holds 15 amino acids, cysteine through phenylalanine. Only the CDR3 region is kept as DNA, spanning 45 bases read in frame from base 1. Trimmed from V: 4 bases; trimmed from J: 10 bases; junction bases lacking a gene match: 8. One collaborating source in Seattle enrolled patients while the patients were actively infected and followed the patients over time throughout the course of disease. The collaborating institutions used their own protocols to collect whole blood in K2EDTA tubes. For TCRbeta analysis, collaborators shipped samples as frozen whole blood, isolated PBMCs, or DNA extracted from either of those sample types. As to this clone: No cognate antigen has been identified for it. Base qualities are not at hand, and no much larger clone is one base apart.

The immunoSEQ Assay, a bias-controlled multiplex PCR, was used to amplify TCRbeta CDR3 regions from genomic DNA. The original pipeline was this. The number of nucleated cells in each sample was estimated from the amplification of reference gene primers within the assay. To quantify the absolute abundance of each unique TCRbeta CDR3 rearrangement, sequence reads were collapsed and filtered. For each sample, productive Simpson clonality was calculated as the square root of Simpson's diversity index across productive rearrangements. The source is immuneACCESS, and TCRdb retained only in-frame sequences with V and J called. Part of the clones is not carried over; for the studies checked, unresolved V genes explain less than half of this, and the remainder is unexplained. V and J calls and clone size come straight from that table; D and trimming were deduced from the DNA. Counted in this sample were about 210,000 clones; around four fifths of them appeared once. The ten largest clones capture roughly a tenth of the sample.

In this chain, TRBV27 is recombined with TRBJ1-6, with TRBD1 identical over 9 junction bases. Source material: peripheral blood. This receptor was identified in an elderly woman with COVID-19, enrolled during active disease. The CDR3 protein sequence reads: CASSSTGTGRSPLHF. The nucleotide sequence reads as follows: TGTGCCAGCAGTTCGACCGGGACAGGGAGGTCACCCCTCCACTTT.